A single sample is the source of the 28 T cell receptor beta chains below, sequenced in a study of blood T cell repertoires in COVID-19. Here immunoSEQ multiplex PCR was the method, and the copy in TCRdb shows in-frame clones only, minus some. The top ten hold around 3.5% of the sample, which has approximately 300,000 clones, about nine tenths seen once. Sequencing used peripheral blood. These receptors were taken from a woman in her thirties or forties with acute or convalescent COVID-19.

The V gene is TRBV28, the J gene TRBJ1-2; D may be TRBD1 (5 bases). Germline lookup yields CDR1 MDHEN and CDR2 SYDVKM. This CDR3 contains 12 residues. V was pared by 5 bases and J by 4 bases, with 8 bases between. This CDR3 reads CASSDSRYGYTF. The DNA of the CDR3 is TGTGCCAGCAGTGACAGCCGCTATGGCTACACCTTC.

The chain joins TRBV6-5 to TRBJ1-1, with a weak D call TRBD1 (5 bases). The CDR3 runs to 12 residues. Germline-derived CDR1 and CDR2 are MNHEY and SVGAGI. The germline V and J ends were trimmed by 7 bases and 1 base, with 7 bases remaining between them. DNA of the CDR3: TGTGCCAGCACTCAGGGGAACACTGAAGCTTTCTTT. Its protein is CASTQGNTEAFF.

This chain links TRBV7-8 with TRBJ2-7, with a possible D match to TRBD1 (5 bases). V was trimmed by 5 bases and J by 6 bases, leaving 11 bases between them. The CDR3 length is 12 residues. Germline CDR1 SGHVS, CDR2 FQNEAQ. The CDR3 loop is CASSHRQGEQYV. In DNA form, the CDR3 reads TGTGCCAGCAGCCATCGTCAGGGCGAGCAGTACGTC.

The chain employs TRBV6-5 and TRBJ1-4; 8 positions agree with TRBD1. Germline CDR1 and CDR2: MNHEY and SVGAGI. V trimming: 7 bases; J trimming: 6 bases; junction bases outside the gene matches: 10. The CDR3 runs to 15 residues. CDR3 nucleotides: TGTGCCAGCACCACGACAGGGGAGGGTTATGAAAAACTGTTTTTT. It is translated as CASTTTGEGYEKLFF.

The chain has TRBV5-1 and TRBJ1-6; D remains ambiguous. Looked up from germline, CDR1 is SGHRS and CDR2 is YFSETQ. Trimming removed 0 bases at V and 9 bases at J, with 13 bases between. This CDR3 spans 15 amino acids. The CDR3 sequence: CASSLVGGSGSPLHF. CDR3 bases: TGCGCCAGCAGCTTGGTAGGAGGGTCAGGTTCACCCCTCCACTTT.

The chain combines TRBV5-1 with TRBJ1-2, with D perhaps matching TRBD1 (6 bases). The CDR3 has 14 amino acids. V was shortened by 4 bases and J by 2 bases, with 12 bases between the two germline ends. CDR1 is SGHRS and CDR2 is YFSETQ in the germline V gene. The CDR3 bases are TGCGCCAGCAGCACGGACAGATTAAACTATGGCTACACCTTC. Its translation: CASSTDRLNYGYTF. The entire variable domain, with the rest obtained from reference TRBV5-1 and TRBJ1-2, is as follows: KAGVTQTPRYLIKTRGQQVTLSCSPISGHRSVSWYQQTPGQGLQFLFEYFSETQRNKGNFPGRFSGRQFSNSRSEMNVSTLELGDSALYLCASSTDRLNYGYTFGSGTRLTVV.

The V gene is TRBV19, the J gene TRBJ1-6; D unresolved. Germline-derived CDR1 and CDR2 are LNHDA and SQIVND (reference sequence). With 5 bases removed from V and 7 bases from J, the gap between germline ends came to 9 bases. The CDR3 has 13 residues. As DNA, the CDR3 is TGTGCCAGTAGTTCCGACGGGAATTCACCCCTCCACTTT. Its protein product is CASSSDGNSPLHF.

The V gene is TRBV5-8, the J gene TRBJ2-3; TRBD2 aligns across 8 bases. The V and J ends lost 0 bases and 4 bases, in that order; junction bases with no gene match: 7. The CDR3 extends over 16 amino acids. Per germline, CDR1 SGHTS and CDR2 YDEGEE. CDR3 sequence (DNA): TGTGCCAGCAGCTTGGGGCGGGGGGCCCGATCAGATACGCAGTATTTT. Protein product: CASSLGRGARSDTQYF. The full variable domain, its missing parts supplied by reference TRBV5-8 and TRBJ2-3, is EAGVTQSPTHLIKTRGQQATLRCSPISGHTSVYWYQQALGLGLQFLLWYDEGEERNRGNFPPRFSGRQFPNYSSELNVNALELEDSALYLCASSLGRGARSDTQYFGPGTRLTVL.

V is TRBV4-2 and J is TRBJ2-5, with 10 bases matching TRBD2. CDR1 is LGHNA and CDR2 is YNFKEQ in the germline V gene. Losses at the gene ends were 1 base for V and 7 bases for J; bases not matched to a gene: 9. The CDR3 extends over 16 amino acids. The CDR3 reads CASSQGLAGAEGTQYF. In DNA, the CDR3 is TGTGCCAGCAGCCAAGGGCTAGCGGGGGCCGAAGGGACCCAGTACTTC.

The CDR3 here is CASSEALLTGVNEQYV. The CDR3 DNA is TGTGCCAGCAGTGAAGCGCTTCTGACGGGGGTGAACGAGCAGTACGTC. The rearrangement joins TRBV2 to TRBJ2-7; tentatively, D is TRBD2 (6 bases). Trimming took 0 bases from V and 5 from J, leaving 17 bases between them. The CDR3 has 16 amino acids. Germline V gene lookup returns CDR1 SNHLY and CDR2 FYNNEI.

This chain connects TRBV11-1 to TRBJ2-2; TRBD1 matches at 8 bases. The J segment lost 8 bases and the V segment lost 1 base, leaving 3 bases of the junction unmatched. Germline V gene data show CDR1 as SGHAT and CDR2 as FQDESV (reference sequence). The CDR3 runs 14 residues. CDR3 amino acids: CASSLGQGRGELFF. The DNA of the CDR3 is TGTGCCAGCAGCTTAGGACAGGGGAGAGGGGAGCTGTTTTTT.

The rearrangement links TRBV2 to TRBJ2-5, with TRBD1 as a possible D gene (6 bases). There are 15 residues in the CDR3. Germline CDR1 is SNHLY and CDR2 is FYNNEI. Trimming left V 7 bases short and J 9 bases short, with 24 bases between. The CDR3 DNA reads TGTGCCAGCAAACAACAGGGACCCGGGTCCTCGGCCCAGTACTTC. This codes for CASKQQGPGSSAQYF.

The rearrangement joins TRBV2 to TRBJ1-2; D is ambiguous. Germline lookup yields CDR1 SNHLY and CDR2 FYNNEI. CDR3 length: 12 amino acids. With 4 bases removed from V and 3 bases from J, the gap between germline ends came to 6 bases. CDR3 sequence: CASSAQDYGYTF. In nucleotides, the CDR3 is TGTGCCAGCAGTGCGCAGGACTATGGCTACACCTTC.

This chain joins TRBV2 and TRBJ2-6, with 8 bases identical to TRBD2. The germline V gene has CDR1 SNHLY and CDR2 FYNNEI. Unmatched junction bases numbered 5, after V lost 6 bases and J lost 4 bases. This CDR3 spans 15 amino acids. The CDR3 is CASSKRGRGANVLTF. The CDR3 bases are TGTGCCAGCAGCAAGCGGGGGCGAGGGGCCAACGTCCTGACTTTC.

This clone was counted a few times. This chain joins TRBV6-6 and TRBJ1-2; 7 positions agree with TRBD1. From germline, CDR1 is MNHNY and CDR2 SVGAGI (reference sequence). The trim removed 2 bases at V and 0 bases at J, leaving 3 bases unmatched. This CDR3 comprises 15 residues. CDR3 sequence reads: CASSYATGPNYGYTF. The CDR3 DNA sequence: TGTGCCAGCAGTTACGCGACAGGGCCTAACTATGGCTACACCTTC.

This chain joins TRBV25-1 and TRBJ2-5; D possibly corresponds to TRBD2 (6 bases). The V end lost 4 bases, the J end lost 4 bases, and 19 bases lay between the germline ends. Germline CDR1 MGHDK, CDR2 SYGVNS. The CDR3 is 16 amino acids. CDR3 nucleotides: TGTGCCAGCAGTGGGGGACTTTGGGGCTTAGGAGAGACCCAGTACTTC. It is translated as CASSGGLWGLGETQYF. Full variable domain (remainder filled in from reference TRBV25-1 and TRBJ2-5): EADIYQTPRYLVIGTGKKITLECSQTMGHDKMYWYQQDPGMELHLIHYSYGVNSTEKGDLSSESTVSRIRTEHFPLTLESARPSHTSQYLCASSGGLWGLGETQYFGPGTRLLVL.

The chain carries TRBV9 and TRBJ1-4; no reliable D call. CDR3 length: 12 amino acids. V was shortened by 4 bases and J by 5 bases, with 6 bases between the two germline ends. Germline V gene sequence: CDR1 SGDLS, CDR2 YYNGEE. CDR3 sequence (DNA): TGTGCCAGCAGCACTAAAAATGAAAAACTGTTTTTT. Translation gives CASSTKNEKLFF.

The count of this clone is one. This sequence joins TRBV3-1 (or the pseudogene TRBV3-2) and TRBJ2-3; D might be TRBD2 (6 bases). The length of the CDR3 is 16 residues. Trimming took 2 bases from V and 3 from J, leaving 15 bases between them. Per the germline V gene, CDR1 is LGHDT and CDR2 is YNNKEL (reference sequence). CDR3 nucleotide sequence: TGTGCCAGCAGCCAATACCGGGGCCGGGGGACAGATACGCAGTATTTT. Its translation is CASSQYRGRGTDTQYF.

This chain joins TRBV9 and TRBJ1-1, with D tentatively TRBD1 (6 bases). This CDR3 contains 14 residues. Germline assignment: CDR1 SGDLS and CDR2 YYNGEE. Trimming pared 4 bases from V and 7 bases from J, leaving 17 bases between. CDR3 DNA: TGTGCCAGCAGCACAGGACAGACGGCGAGTGAAGCTTTCTTT. It encodes CASSTGQTASEAFF.

The V call is TRBV4-2, the J call TRBJ1-1, with 7 nucleotides matching TRBD1. The CDR3 is made up of 13 amino acids. J was trimmed by 4 bases and V by 3 bases; bases with no gene match: 2. CDR1 and CDR2 from the germline V gene are LGHNA and YNFKEQ. The DNA for the CDR3 is TGTGCCAGCAGCCACGACAGGGTCACTGAAGCTTTCTTT. Translating gives CASSHDRVTEAFF.

This clone was seen once. The chain has TRBV7-2 and TRBJ2-7, with D unclear. The V gene's germline CDR1 is SGHTA and CDR2 FQGNSA. V gave up 3 bases and J gave up 3 bases, with 9 bases separating them. CDR3 length: 13 residues. CDR3 DNA: TGTGCCAGCAGCTTGTCAGAAAACTACGAGCAGTACGTC. Translated, it gives CASSLSENYEQYV.

The rearrangement uses TRBV7-2 and TRBJ2-3, with TRBD2 matching over 8 bases. V lost 5 bases and J lost 5; bases outside the gene matches: 12. The CDR3 spans 16 residues. CDR1 and CDR2 from the germline V gene are SGHTA and FQGNSA. CDR3 loop: CASSPNRGGAGDTQYF. In DNA form, the CDR3 reads TGTGCCAGCAGCCCGAATCGGGGGGGGGCGGGAGATACGCAGTATTTT.

This clone was detected only once. V and J are TRBV5-8 and TRBJ2-3; 9 bases map to TRBD1. The J segment lost 8 bases and the V segment lost 1 base, leaving 8 bases of the junction unmatched. This CDR3 spans 15 amino acids. Germline V gene sequence: CDR1 SGHTS, CDR2 YDEGEE. This CDR3 reads CASSLQPLGQGTQYF. Here the CDR3 DNA reads TGTGCCAGCAGCTTGCAACCCTTGGGACAGGGTACGCAGTATTTT.

The J gene is TRBJ1-1, the V gene TRBV2, with unresolved D. V was shortened by 2 bases and J by 2 bases, with 15 bases between the two germline ends. The CDR3 length is 16 residues. Germline lookup yields CDR1 SNHLY and CDR2 FYNNEI. The CDR3 sequence is CASSERRSPVNTEAFF. The CDR3 nucleotides read TGTGCCAGCAGTGAACGCCGCTCCCCGGTCAACACTGAAGCTTTCTTT.

The genes are TRBV4-1 and TRBJ2-2, with 11 bases aligning to TRBD2. CDR1 and CDR2 from the germline V gene are MGHRA and YSYEKL. This CDR3 contains 17 residues. With V trimmed by 3 bases and J by 2 bases, 5 bases remained unmatched. Written as DNA, the CDR3 is TGCGCCAGCAGCCATCCTAGCGGGGGGACCAACACCGGGGAGCTGTTTTTT. Translated: CASSHPSGGTNTGELFF.

This sequence joins TRBV4-1 and TRBJ1-2, with D perhaps matching TRBD1 (5 bases). The CDR3 length is 15 residues. Trimming pared 0 bases from V and 0 bases from J, leaving 8 bases between. CDR1 MGHRA and CDR2 YSYEKL come from the germline V gene. CDR3 DNA sequence: TGCGCCAGCAGCCAAGAAGGGGCGGCTAACTATGGCTACACCTTC. Residues: CASSQEGAANYGYTF.

This clone was detected a few times. The chain joins TRBV14 to TRBJ1-6; D ambiguous. Germline lookup yields CDR1 SGHDN and CDR2 FVKESK. There are 13 residues in the CDR3. Trimming left V 2 bases short and J 7 bases short, with 6 bases between. CDR3 coding DNA: TGTGCCAGCAGCCAAAACGCGAATTCACCCCTCCACTTT. It specifies CASSQNANSPLHF.

The V gene is TRBV11-2, the J gene TRBJ2-5; D is possibly TRBD2 (5 bases). Trimming stripped 0 bases from V and 5 bases from J, with 16 bases between. Germline loops: CDR1 SGHAT, CDR2 FQNNGV. The CDR3 spans 16 residues. CDR3 residues: CASSLDGIGQEETQYF. The CDR3 bases are TGTGCCAGCAGCTTAGACGGGATTGGGCAGGAGGAGACCCAGTACTTC.